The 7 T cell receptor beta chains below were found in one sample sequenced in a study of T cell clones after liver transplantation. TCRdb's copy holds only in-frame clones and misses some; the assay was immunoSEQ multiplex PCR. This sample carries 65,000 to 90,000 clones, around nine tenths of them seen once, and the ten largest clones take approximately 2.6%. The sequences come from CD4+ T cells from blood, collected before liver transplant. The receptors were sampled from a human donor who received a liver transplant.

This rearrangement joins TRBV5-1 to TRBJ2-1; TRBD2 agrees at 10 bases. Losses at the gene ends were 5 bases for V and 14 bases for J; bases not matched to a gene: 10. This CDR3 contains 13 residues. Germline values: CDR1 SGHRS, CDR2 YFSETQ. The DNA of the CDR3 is TGCGCCAGCAGTGATCTAGCGGGAGTGAAAAAGTTCTTC. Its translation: CASSDLAGVKKFF.

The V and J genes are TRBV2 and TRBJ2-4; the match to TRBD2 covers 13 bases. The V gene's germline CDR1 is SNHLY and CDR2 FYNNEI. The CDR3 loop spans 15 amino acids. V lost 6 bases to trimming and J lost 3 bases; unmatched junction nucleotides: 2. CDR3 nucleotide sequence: TGTGCCAGCAGCGGGACTAGCGGGGACAAAAACATTCAGTACTTC. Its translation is CASSGTSGDKNIQYF. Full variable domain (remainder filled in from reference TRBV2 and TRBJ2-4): EPEVTQTPSHQVTQMGQEVILRCVPISNHLYFYWYRQILGQKVEFLVSFYNNEISEKSEIFDDQFSVERPDGSNFTLKIRSTKLEDSAMYFCASSGTSGDKNIQYFGAGTRLSVL.

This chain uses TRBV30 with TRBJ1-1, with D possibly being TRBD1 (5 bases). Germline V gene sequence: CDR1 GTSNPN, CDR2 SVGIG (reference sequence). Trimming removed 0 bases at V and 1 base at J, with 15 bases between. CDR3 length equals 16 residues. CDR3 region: CAWSVYAGTANTEAFF. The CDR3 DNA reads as TGTGCCTGGAGTGTATATGCCGGGACGGCGAACACTGAAGCTTTCTTT.

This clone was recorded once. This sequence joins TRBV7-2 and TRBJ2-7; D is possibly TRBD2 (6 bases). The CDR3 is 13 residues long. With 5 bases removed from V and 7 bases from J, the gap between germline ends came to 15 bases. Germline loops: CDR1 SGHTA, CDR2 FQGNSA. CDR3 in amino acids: CASSRRTTQEQYF. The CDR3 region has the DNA TGTGCCAGCAGCCGCCGGACTACCCAGGAGCAGTACTTC.

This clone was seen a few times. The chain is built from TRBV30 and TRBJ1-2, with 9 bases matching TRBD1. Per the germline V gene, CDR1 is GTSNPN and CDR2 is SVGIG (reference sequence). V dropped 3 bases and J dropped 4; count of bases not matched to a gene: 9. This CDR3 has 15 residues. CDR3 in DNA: TGTGCCTGGAGGGGACAGGGACCTATTAGCTATGGCTACACCTTC. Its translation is CAWRGQGPISYGYTF. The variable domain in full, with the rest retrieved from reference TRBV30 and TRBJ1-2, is SQTIHQWPATLVQPVGSPLSLECTVEGTSNPNLYWYRQAAGRGLQLLFYSVGIGQISSEVPQNLSASRPQDRQFILSSKKLLLSDSGFYLCAWRGQGPISYGYTFGSGTRLTVV.

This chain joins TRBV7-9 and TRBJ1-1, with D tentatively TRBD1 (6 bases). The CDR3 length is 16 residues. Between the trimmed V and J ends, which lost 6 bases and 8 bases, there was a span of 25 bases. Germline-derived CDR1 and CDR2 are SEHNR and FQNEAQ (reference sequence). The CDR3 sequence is CASSFSQRGQGREAFF. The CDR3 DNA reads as TGTGCCAGCAGTTTCTCCCAGCGGGGGCAAGGAAGAGAAGCTTTCTTT.

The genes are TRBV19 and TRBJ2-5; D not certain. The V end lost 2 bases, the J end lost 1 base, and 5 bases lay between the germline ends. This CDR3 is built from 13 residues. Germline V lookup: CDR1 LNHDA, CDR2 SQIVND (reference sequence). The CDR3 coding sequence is TGTGCCAGTAGTATAATGGGCCAAGAGACCCAGTACTTC. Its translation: CASSIMGQETQYF.